The source of this T cell receptor beta chain is a study of shared clonotypes between healthy human individuals. V lost 3 bases to trimming and J lost 1 base; unmatched junction nucleotides: 3. This CDR3 contains 15 residues. Per the germline V gene, CDR1 is SGHRS and CDR2 is YFSETQ. The table lists this clone with a count of one. Clones were sequenced by immunoSEQ multiplex PCR, and TCRdb holds only the in-frame ones, with some missing. The sample shows fewer than 700,000 clones, around three quarters of them seen only once. This receptor was identified in a woman between 40 and 50 years old in good health. Some clones in this sample may be carry-over from other donors' samples. Sequencing input: PBMCs. The V call is TRBV5-1, the J call TRBJ2-2; 7 bases are shared with TRBD1. The CDR3 protein is CASSSGDRNTGELFF. CDR3 bases: TGCGCCAGCAGCTCAGGGGACAGGAACACCGGGGAGCTGTTTTTT.